A single sample is the source of the 32 T cell receptor beta chains below, sequenced in a study of T cells after yellow fever vaccination. MiXCR, applied by TCRdb to the 5' RACE reads, yields one record per CDR3 protein. This sample yields 450,000 to 600,000 distinct CDR3 sequences, of which 13% are seen a single time; more than 12% belongs to the top ten. Specimen: PBMCs, collected on the day of the yellow fever booster vaccination. The receptors stem from a man aged 30-40 years who received the YFV17D yellow fever vaccine.

This clonotype has only a few counts. The chain recombines TRBV12-3 or TRBV12-4 with TRBJ2-1; the match to TRBD2 covers 8 bases. Trimming cost V 5 bases and J 4 bases; bases outside gene matches: 22. The CDR3 has 20 residues. DNA for the CDR3: TGTGCCAGCAGTCGGAGGGGAGGTCTAAGGGCGGGAGGACCTTACAATGAGCAGTTCTTC. Translation gives CASSRRGGLRAGGPYNEQFF.

The chain recombines TRBV7-2 with TRBJ1-4; the match to TRBD1 covers 7 bases. CDR3 length: 16 amino acids. Germline-derived CDR1 and CDR2 are SGHTA and FQGNSA. Trimming removed 5 bases from V and 0 bases from J; junction bases left unmatched: 6. CDR3 protein: CASSRTGAATNEKLFF. The CDR3, as DNA: TGTGCCAGCAGCAGAACAGGGGCCGCAACTAATGAAAAACTGTTTTTT.

This clonotype has only a few counts. CDR3 sequence reads: CASSLGAMGYTF. Here the CDR3 DNA reads TGTGCCAGCAGTTTGGGAGCAATGGGCTACACCTTC. The rearrangement links TRBV12-3 or TRBV12-4 to TRBJ1-2; D is ambiguous. V lost 3 bases to trimming and J lost 8 bases, with 10 bases between them. The CDR3 length is 12 residues.

In this sample, this clonotype turned up a few times. The chain employs TRBV7-2 and TRBJ1-2; D gene uncertain. The CDR3 has 12 amino acids. Deletions cut 0 bases from V and 10 bases from J, with 9 bases between. Germline assignment: CDR1 SGHTA and CDR2 FQGNSA. CDR3 DNA sequence: TGTGCCAGCAGCTTAGCGGGGAGAGACTACACCTTC. Translated: CASSLAGRDYTF.

The chain combines TRBV21-1 with TRBJ2-5; the tabulated D call, TRBD2, remains unverified against the DNA. TRBV21-1 has pseudogene status. This CDR3 has 17 residues. The CDR3 coding sequence is TGTGCCAGCAGCACCCGCGGGATAGCGGGATCTATGGAGACCCAGTACTTC. Translation gives CASSTRGIAGSMETQYF.

This clonotype was counted between two and nine times. The chain employs TRBV5-1 and TRBJ2-7, with 10 bases that match TRBD1. V was pared by 4 bases and J by 6 bases, with 10 bases of the junction left unmatched. The CDR3 has 15 residues. CDR1 SGHRS and CDR2 YFSETQ come from the germline V gene. DNA of the CDR3: TGCGCCAGCAGCGCATCCGGGACAGGGGTGGCCGAGCAGTACTTC. Translating gives CASSASGTGVAEQYF.

This clonotype has just a few counts. The genes are TRBV6-1 and TRBJ1-2; TRBD1 is a possible D gene (6 bases). Deletions cut 5 bases from V and 10 bases from J, with 20 bases between. This CDR3 has 14 residues. Germline lookup yields CDR1 MNHNS and CDR2 SASEGT. The CDR3 loop is CASSPKITGSPYTF. The CDR3 nucleotides read TGTGCCAGCAGTCCCAAGATTACAGGGAGCCCCTACACCTTC.

CDR3 bases: TGTGCCAGCAGCTTGGCTAAGCGCCAGAGCACAGATACGCAGTATTTT. Residues: CASSLAKRQSTDTQYF. This chain uses TRBV5-4 with TRBJ2-3; D call uncertain. This CDR3 region has 16 residues. The V end was cut by 0 bases, the J end by 0 bases, with 11 bases between. The germline gives CDR1 SGHNT, CDR2 YYREEE (reference sequence).

This clonotype occurred a few times. This rearrangement joins TRBV4-2 to TRBJ2-7; TRBD2 matches 9 bases. Germline V gene lookup returns CDR1 LGHNA and CDR2 YNFKEQ. The trim removed 1 base at V and 2 bases at J, leaving 15 bases unmatched. This CDR3 has 19 residues. The CDR3 DNA is TGTGCCAGCAGCCAAGGGACTAGCGACCAGCGGGCGATGGCCTACGAGCAGTACTTC. As protein: CASSQGTSDQRAMAYEQYF.

V gene TRBV12-3 or TRBV12-4 combines with J gene TRBJ2-1; the match to TRBD2 covers 9 bases. The J segment lost 7 bases and the V segment lost 8 bases, leaving 9 bases of the junction unmatched. This CDR3 comprises 14 residues. The DNA of the CDR3 is TGTGCCAGCCTCGGGACTAGCTGGGGGAATGAGCAGTTCTTC. Protein product: CASLGTSWGNEQFF.

The V gene is TRBV20-1, the J gene TRBJ2-1, with a possible D match to TRBD1 (5 bases). V was shortened by 2 bases and J by 5 bases, with 13 bases between the two germline ends. Looked up from germline, CDR1 is DFQATT and CDR2 is SNEGSKA (reference sequence). This CDR3 has 14 residues. The CDR3 nucleotides are TGCAGTGCTAGAAAGGGGTCCGGCGACAATGAGCAGTTCTTC. Protein: CSARKGSGDNEQFF.

This clonotype turned up a few times. This rearrangement joins TRBV6-4 to TRBJ2-1; D unclear. The CDR3 consists of 13 residues. V lost 6 bases and J lost 9, with 15 bases in between. Per the germline V gene, CDR1 is MRHNA and CDR2 is SNTAGT. The DNA of the CDR3 is TGTGCCAGCAGCGAAGTACACGAAGGTGAGCAGTTCTTC. Protein sequence: CASSEVHEGEQFF.

The V call is TRBV5-6, the J call TRBJ2-7; TRBD1 aligns across 11 bases. V was pared by 5 bases and J by 7 bases, with 11 bases of the junction left unmatched. This CDR3 has 15 amino acids. Per the germline V gene, CDR1 is SGHDT and CDR2 is YYEEEE. In DNA form, the CDR3 reads TGTGCCAGCAGAGATCCCGGGACAGGGGGACGTGAGCAGTACTTC. Protein sequence: CASRDPGTGGREQYF.

The genes are TRBV30 and TRBJ2-2; TRBD2 agrees at 7 bases. With V trimmed by 4 bases and J by 9 bases, 5 bases remained unmatched. CDR3 length: 12 residues. Germline loops: CDR1 GTSNPN, CDR2 SVGIG (reference sequence). CDR3 in DNA: TGTGCCTGGACGCCGGGGGGATGGGAGCTGTTTTTT. Residues: CAWTPGGWELFF.

This clonotype was seen a handful of times. Compared with germline, one end of the junction differs, possibly owing to a read error. Here the CDR3 DNA reads TGTGCCAGCAGTCAGGCGGGACTAGCCCCCTTTTTC. It is translated as CASSQAGLAPFF. The chain combines TRBV7-2 with TRBJ2-7; TRBD2 aligns across 9 bases. Germline V gene lookup returns CDR1 SGHTA and CDR2 FQGNSA. The CDR3 has 12 residues. The variable domain in full, with the rest retrieved from reference TRBV7-2 and TRBJ2-7, is GAGVSQSPSNKVTEKGKDVELRCDPISGHTALYWYRQSLGQGLEFLIYFQGNSAPDKSGLPSDRFSAERTGGSVSTLTIQRTQQEDSAVYLCASSQAGLAPFFGPGTRLTVT.

This clonotype was recorded at least ten times. The V and J genes are TRBV20-1 and TRBJ2-3; 9 bases align to TRBD1. From germline, CDR1 is DFQATT and CDR2 SNEGSKA (reference sequence). J lost 4 bases, V lost 4 bases, and 6 bases had no gene match. This CDR3 is built from 14 residues. In DNA form, the CDR3 reads TGCAGTGCTAACAGGGGGCCTAGCGCAGATACGCAGTATTTT. Its protein is CSANRGPSADTQYF.

This chain joins TRBV7-2 and TRBJ2-5, with 8 bases matching TRBD2. Losses at the gene ends were 1 base for V and 4 bases for J; bases not matched to a gene: 2. Per germline, CDR1 SGHTA and CDR2 FQGNSA. This CDR3 comprises 14 residues. DNA of the CDR3: TGTGCCAGCAGCTTAGGGGCGGGAGGAGAGACCCAGTACTTC. Translating gives CASSLGAGGETQYF.

The chain recombines TRBV7-3 with TRBJ2-7; TRBD2 matches 12 bases. V lost 1 base, J lost 5 bases, and 6 bases stayed unmatched. CDR3 length: 16 amino acids. Germline V gene data show CDR1 as SGHTA and CDR2 as FQGTGA. CDR3 in amino acids: CASSLSLAGGPDEQYF. CDR3 DNA sequence: TGTGCCAGCAGCTTAAGTCTAGCGGGAGGGCCGGACGAGCAGTACTTC.

This clonotype was counted between two and nine times. The chain is built from TRBV7-2 and TRBJ2-3; D ambiguous. Germline V gives CDR1 SGHTA, CDR2 FQGNSA. The germline V and J ends were trimmed by 7 bases and 4 bases, with 12 bases remaining between them. CDR3 length equals 13 residues. The CDR3 protein is CASKLPSSDTQYF. The CDR3 DNA reads as TGTGCCAGCAAACTCCCCAGTTCAGATACGCAGTATTTT.

The sample holds many counts of this clonotype. The chain employs TRBV20-1 and TRBJ2-3, with 9 bases identical to TRBD2. Germline V gene data show CDR1 as DFQATT and CDR2 as SNEGSKA (reference sequence). The CDR3 has 16 amino acids. The V gene end was trimmed by 0 bases and the J gene end by 5 bases; junction bases not matched to a gene: 9. The CDR3 region is CSARDPAGGFKDTQYF. The CDR3 nucleotides read TGCAGTGCTAGAGATCCAGCGGGAGGTTTCAAAGATACGCAGTATTTT.

There are a few counts of this clonotype. The V and J genes are TRBV19 and TRBJ1-1; no clear D. The germline V and J ends were trimmed by 7 bases and 0 bases, with 15 bases remaining between them. This CDR3 contains 15 residues. Germline V gives CDR1 LNHDA, CDR2 SQIVND (reference sequence). The CDR3 spells CASTRRGSLNTEAFF. For the CDR3, the DNA is TGTGCCAGTACCCGCCGGGGTTCTTTGAACACTGAAGCTTTCTTT.

This clonotype was observed a handful of times. The chain uses TRBV5-1 and TRBJ2-2; 8 bases match TRBD1. CDR1 and CDR2 (germline): SGHRS, YFSETQ. V was clipped by 4 bases and J by 4 bases; unmatched bases: 3. The CDR3 spans 14 residues. CDR3 nucleotides: TGCGCCAGCAGCCGGGACAGGACCACCGGGGAGCTGTTTTTT. Its protein product is CASSRDRTTGELFF.

This clonotype was observed a few times. The genes are TRBV25-1 and TRBJ2-5; TRBD2 might be the D (5 bases). The CDR3 sequence is 15 residues long. Germline V gives CDR1 MGHDK, CDR2 SYGVNS. V dropped 3 bases and J dropped 5 bases, with 16 bases sitting between them. CDR3 region: CASSDTRDTLETQYF. In DNA form, the CDR3 reads TGTGCCAGCAGTGACACTAGAGACACATTGGAGACCCAGTACTTC.

This clonotype has more than one count but fewer than ten. The V call is TRBV5-6, the J call TRBJ2-7, with TRBD2 as a possible D gene (6 bases). This CDR3 is built from 13 residues. In germline, CDR1 is SGHDT, CDR2 YYEEEE. V gave up 4 bases and J gave up 4 bases, with 12 bases separating them. CDR3 in DNA: TGTGCCAGCAGCCTGGACTACGATTACGAGCAGTACTTC. Encoded protein: CASSLDYDYEQYF.

This clonotype was counted a few times. The chain recombines TRBV20-1 with TRBJ2-3, with D uncertain. Trimming stripped 1 base from V and 2 bases from J, with 7 bases between. The CDR3 contains 13 residues. CDR1 is DFQATT, CDR2 SNEGSKA, per germline (reference sequence). The CDR3 DNA reads as TGCAGTGCTAGAGGCGGTTACACAGATACGCAGTATTTT. It translates to CSARGGYTDTQYF.

This clonotype has just a few counts. V and J are TRBV27 and TRBJ2-3; TRBD2 matches 7 bases. V shed 0 bases, J shed 5 bases, and the junction held 5 bases outside the gene matches. The CDR3 runs to 15 residues. The germline V gene has CDR1 MNHEY and CDR2 SMNVEV (reference sequence). The CDR3 region is CASSLSFLAGDTQYF. In DNA form, the CDR3 reads TGTGCCAGCAGTTTATCGTTTTTAGCGGGAGATACGCAGTATTTT.

This clonotype has only a few counts. The chain carries TRBV20-1 and TRBJ2-7, with 9 nucleotides matching TRBD1. Germline lookup yields CDR1 DFQATT and CDR2 SNEGSKA (reference sequence). The length of the CDR3 is 13 residues. The junction had 2 bases not matched to a gene; V was cut back by 5 bases and J by 0 bases. The CDR3 here is CSAETGGSYEQYF. CDR3 sequence (DNA): TGCAGTGCTGAGACAGGGGGCTCCTACGAGCAGTACTTC.

The chain joins TRBV19 to TRBJ2-7; 11 bases align to TRBD1. CDR1 is LNHDA and CDR2 is SQIVND in the germline V gene (reference sequence). J gave up 4 bases and V 4 bases, and 15 bases lay outside the gene matches. This CDR3 spans 18 amino acids. The CDR3 region has the DNA TGTGCCAGTAGTACGGGACAGGGGGAACTTACATACAGATACGAGCAGTACTTC. Its translation: CASSTGQGELTYRYEQYF.

The chain links TRBV7-2 to TRBJ2-4; 7 nucleotides align to TRBD1. V was pared by 6 bases and J by 6 bases, with 5 bases of the junction left unmatched. Per germline, CDR1 SGHTA and CDR2 FQGNSA. The CDR3 spans 13 residues. Here the CDR3 DNA reads TGTGCCAGCAGTGATCCAGGGGGAAACATTCAGTACTTC. The encoded protein is CASSDPGGNIQYF.

The genes are TRBV12-5 and TRBJ2-7, with 7 bases fitting TRBD2. The CDR3 is 17 residues long. Germline lookup yields CDR1 LGHNT and CDR2 FRNRAP. V trimming: 3 bases; J trimming: 1 base; junction bases outside the gene matches: 12. The CDR3 here is CASGLSKLSGSSYEQYF. CDR3 coding DNA: TGTGCTAGTGGTTTATCTAAACTTAGCGGGTCGTCCTACGAGCAGTACTTC.

The chain uses TRBV9 and TRBJ1-4; maybe TRBD1 (6 bases). Germline values: CDR1 SGDLS, CDR2 YYNGEE. Deletions cut 3 bases from V and 4 bases from J, with 10 bases between. This CDR3 is built from 14 residues. CDR3 nucleotides: TGTGCCAGCAGCGGGGGGGGCCATAATGAAAAACTGTTTTTT. Its protein product is CASSGGGHNEKLFF.

This clonotype came up once. Written as DNA, the CDR3 is TGTGCCAGCTCACCTTCTAGCGCCAAGAGTGAGCAGTTCTTC. Its translation: CASSPSSAKSEQFF. The chain recombines TRBV18 with TRBJ2-1; a weak D match, TRBD2 (6 bases). V was cut by 3 bases and J by 9 bases, with 15 bases left in between. Germline V gene lookup returns CDR1 KGHSH and CDR2 LQKENI. The CDR3 is made up of 14 amino acids.